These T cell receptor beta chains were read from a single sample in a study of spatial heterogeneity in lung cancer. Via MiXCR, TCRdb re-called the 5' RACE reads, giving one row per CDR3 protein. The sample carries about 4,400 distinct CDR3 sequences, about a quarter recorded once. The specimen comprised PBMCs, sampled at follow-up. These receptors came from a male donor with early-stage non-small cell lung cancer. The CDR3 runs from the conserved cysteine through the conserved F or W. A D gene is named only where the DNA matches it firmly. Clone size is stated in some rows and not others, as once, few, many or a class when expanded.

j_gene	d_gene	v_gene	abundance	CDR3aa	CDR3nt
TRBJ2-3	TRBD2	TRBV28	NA	CASSLIASGDTDTQYF	TGTGCCAGCAGTTTGATTGCTAGCGGGGACACAGATACGCAGTATTTT
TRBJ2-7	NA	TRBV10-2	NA	CASSESSYEQYF	TGCGCCAGCAGTGAGTCGTCCTACGAGCAGTACTTC
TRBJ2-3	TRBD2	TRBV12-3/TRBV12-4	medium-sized	CASSLGAGGGTDTQYF	TGTGCCAGCAGTTTAGGCGCGGGGGGTGGCACAGATACGCAGTATTTT
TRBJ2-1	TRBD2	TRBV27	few	CASSLGSGRLDEQFF	TGTGCCAGCAGTTTGGGGAGCGGGAGGTTAGATGAGCAGTTCTTC
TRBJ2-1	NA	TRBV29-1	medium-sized	CSVELVLEQFF	TGCAGCGTTGAATTGGTTTTGGAGCAGTTCTTC
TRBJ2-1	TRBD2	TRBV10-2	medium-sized	CASSGLAGGPGNEQFF	TGCGCCAGCAGCGGACTAGCGGGAGGGCCAGGGAATGAGCAGTTCTTC
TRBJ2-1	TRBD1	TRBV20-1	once	CSAREQGHDEQFF	TGCAGTGCTAGGGAACAGGGGCACGATGAGCAGTTCTTC
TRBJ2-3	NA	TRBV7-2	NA	CASSLFAGGSTDTRYF	NA
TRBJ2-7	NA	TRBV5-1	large	CASSTDVTYEQYF	TGCGCCAGCAGCACAGACGTCACCTACGAGCAGTACTTC
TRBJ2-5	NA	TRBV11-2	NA	CASSLRIEGGTQYF	TGTGCCAGCAGCTTAAGGATTGAGGGTGGGACCCAGTACTTC
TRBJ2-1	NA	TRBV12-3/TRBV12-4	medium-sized	CASSLGEPGPFHNEQFF	TGTGCCAGCAGTTTAGGGGAGCCGGGACCTTTCCACAATGAGCAGTTCTTC
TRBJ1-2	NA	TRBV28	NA	CASSPGPIYGYTF	TGTGCCAGCAGTCCGGGGCCGATCTATGGCTACACCTTC
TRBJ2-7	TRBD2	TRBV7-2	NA	CASSLNSGVLSYEQYF	TGTGCCAGCAGCCTAAATAGCGGGGTACTTTCCTACGAGCAGTACTTC
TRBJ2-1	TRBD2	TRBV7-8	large	CASSHRTSGGQNEQFF	TGTGCCAGCAGCCACCGGACTAGCGGGGGTCAGAATGAGCAGTTCTTC
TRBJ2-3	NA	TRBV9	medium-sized	CASTSGQSPDTQYF	TGTGCCAGCACGTCGGGCCAGAGTCCAGATACGCAGTATTTT
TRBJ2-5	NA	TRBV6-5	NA	CASSYSKGQRATQYF	TGTGCCAGCAGTTACTCGAAAGGACAGCGGGCGACCCAGTACTTC
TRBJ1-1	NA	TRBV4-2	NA	CASSLPRPGTVAFF	TGTGCCAGCAGCCTTCCCAGACCCGGGACTGTAGCTTTCTTT
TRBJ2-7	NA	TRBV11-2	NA	CASSLVNRFYEQYF	TGTGCCAGCAGCTTAGTTAACAGATTTTACGAGCAGTACTTC
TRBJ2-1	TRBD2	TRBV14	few	CASSHSTALAGIQFF	TGTGCCAGCAGCCACTCCACGGCTCTAGCGGGGATTCAGTTCTTC
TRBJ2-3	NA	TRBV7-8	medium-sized	CASNRGETDTQYF	TGTGCCAGCAATAGGGGGGAGACAGATACGCAGTATTTT
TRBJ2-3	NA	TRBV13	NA	CASSLSLAGPGTDTQYF	TGTGCCAGCAGCTTAAGCTTGGCGGGGCCAGGCACAGATACGCAGTATTTT
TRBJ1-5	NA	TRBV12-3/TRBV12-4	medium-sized	CASSGYSNQPQHF	TGTGCCAGCAGCGGCTATAGCAATCAGCCCCAGCATTTT